A single sample is the source of the 20 T cell receptor beta chains below, sequenced in a study of identical twins (TCRdb year 2016). To prepare the library, 5' RACE was applied. TCRdb names Illumina HiSeq 2000 as the instrument used. TCRdb reworked the public reads: Q25 trimming with fastp, MiXCR clone assembly, productive beta chains retained. Each record represents a unique CDR3 protein, reported with the most common genes and DNA among its rows. The sample table shows roughly 720,000 distinct CDR3 sequences, and 18% are seen once. Together, the top ten hold about an eighth of the sample. In addition, the sample was reused for a study of T cells expressing NK-cell markers.

Specimen: PBMCs. Source of these receptors: a woman younger than 35 in good health.

The sample holds a few counts of this clonotype. V is TRBV5-1 and J is TRBJ2-3; D is uncertain. This CDR3 has 15 amino acids. The germline V and J ends were trimmed by 2 bases and 2 bases, with 12 bases remaining between them. Germline V gene data show CDR1 as SGHRS and CDR2 as YFSETQ. As DNA, the CDR3 is TGCGCCAGCAGCTTTTTCCAGGCAGCCACAGATACGCAGTATTTT. This codes for CASSFFQAATDTQYF.

The chain employs TRBV20-1 and TRBJ2-7; a weak D match, TRBD1 (5 bases). Trimming took off 5 bases at V and 5 bases at J, with 16 bases between the two ends. Germline values: CDR1 DFQATT, CDR2 SNEGSKA (reference sequence). The CDR3 has 13 residues. CDR3 coding DNA: TGCAGTGCTCAGACCCCAGGGAACCACGAGCAGTACTTC. This translates into CSAQTPGNHEQYF.

The chain links TRBV19 to TRBJ2-1, with 8 positions matching TRBD2. Germline loops: CDR1 LNHDA, CDR2 SQIVND (reference sequence). V dropped 9 bases and J dropped 0; count of bases not matched to a gene: 4. CDR3 length equals 14 residues. CDR3: CASAGGSSYNEQFF. The DNA of the CDR3 is TGTGCCAGCGCGGGGGGAAGCTCCTACAATGAGCAGTTCTTC.

This chain uses TRBV10-3 with TRBJ2-1; no clear D gene. Germline CDR1 and CDR2: ENHRY and SYGVKD. V lost 6 bases to trimming and J lost 5 bases, with 20 bases between them. The CDR3 has 16 residues. As DNA, the CDR3 is TGTGCCATCAGCCCGACGGACGGGCAATTTCACAATGAGCAGTTCTTC. It is translated as CAISPTDGQFHNEQFF.

The chain is built from TRBV2 and TRBJ2-1, with D possibly matching TRBD2 (6 bases). CDR1 is SNHLY and CDR2 is FYNNEI in the germline V gene. The CDR3 spans 18 residues. Here the CDR3 reads CTISLIKRRGFSYNEQFF. The DNA of the CDR3 is TGTACCATCAGTTTAATCAAGCGGAGGGGCTTCTCCTACAATGAGCAGTTCTTC. Combining the CDR3 with reference TRBV2 and TRBJ2-1 gives the whole variable domain EPEVTQTPSHQVTQMGQEVILRCVPISNHLYFYWYRQILGQKVEFLVSFYNNEISEKSEIFDDQFSVERPDGSNFTLKIRSTKLEDSAMYFCTISLIKRRGFSYNEQFFGPGTRLTVL.

The rearrangement links TRBV7-9 to TRBJ2-7; TRBD2 might be the D (7 bases). Trimming left V 4 bases short and J 0 bases short, with 13 bases between. This CDR3 has 15 residues. CDR1 and CDR2 from the germline V gene are SEHNR and FQNEAQ (reference sequence). For the CDR3, the DNA is TGTGCCAGCAGCTCTAGGGGGGGCCTCTCCTACGAGCAGTACTTC. This encodes CASSSRGGLSYEQYF.

V is TRBV5-1 and J is TRBJ2-3; maybe TRBD1 (5 bases). V was shortened by 6 bases and J by 2 bases, with 16 bases between the two germline ends. The CDR3 extends over 15 amino acids. Germline V gene data show CDR1 as SGHRS and CDR2 as YFSETQ. In DNA, the CDR3 is TGCGCCAGCACGCCCAGGACACCCAACACAGATACGCAGTATTTT. As protein: CASTPRTPNTDTQYF.

A single count supports this clonotype. The chain combines TRBV3-1 with TRBJ2-7; maybe TRBD1 (6 bases). Germline assignment: CDR1 LGHDT and CDR2 YNNKEL (reference sequence). V was clipped by 0 bases and J by 3 bases, with 12 bases between them. There are 15 residues in the CDR3. The CDR3: CASSQDGYRDYEQYF. DNA for the CDR3: TGTGCCAGCAGCCAAGATGGGTACAGGGACTACGAGCAGTACTTC.

The V call is TRBV20-1, the J call TRBJ1-1; 10 nucleotides line up with TRBD1. Per the germline V gene, CDR1 is DFQATT and CDR2 is SNEGSKA (reference sequence). The J segment lost 7 bases and the V segment lost 3 bases, leaving 11 bases of the junction unmatched. CDR3 length equals 15 residues. The DNA of the CDR3 is TGCAGTGCTAGGGCGGGACAGGGGCTAACCATTGAAGCTTTCTTT. Its translation is CSARAGQGLTIEAFF.

CDR3 in DNA: TGTGCCTGGGGTAGCGGGAGGGCGCGCGGAGATACGCAGTATTTT. This gives the protein CAWGSGRARGDTQYF. The chain recombines TRBV30 with TRBJ2-3, with 11 bases lining up with TRBD2. J lost 5 bases, V lost 5 bases, and 9 bases had no gene match. Per the germline V gene, CDR1 is GTSNPN and CDR2 is SVGIG (reference sequence). This CDR3 has 15 residues. Using reference TRBV30 and TRBJ2-3 for the parts outside the CDR3, the full variable domain is SQTIHQWPATLVQPVGSPLSLECTVEGTSNPNLYWYRQAAGRGLQLLFYSVGIGQISSEVPQNLSASRPQDRQFILSSKKLLLSDSGFYLCAWGSGRARGDTQYFGPGTRLTVL.

J is TRBJ1-1 and V is TRBV6-1; D call uncertain. V was cut by 3 bases and J by 11 bases, with 13 bases left in between. The length of the CDR3 is 12 residues. Germline CDR1 and CDR2: MNHNS and SASEGT. The CDR3 region has the DNA TGTGCCAGCAGTGAGTCCCGAGGCACCGCTTTCTTT. This encodes CASSESRGTAFF.

The chain has TRBV7-2 and TRBJ1-1, with D possibly matching TRBD1 (5 bases). V was trimmed by 4 bases and J by 1 base, leaving 10 bases between them. Germline V lookup: CDR1 SGHTA, CDR2 FQGNSA. This CDR3 contains 14 residues. CDR3 protein: CASSSQRGNTEAFF. CDR3 bases: TGTGCCAGCAGCTCCCAGAGGGGGAACACTGAAGCTTTCTTT. Variable domain in full (rest from reference TRBV7-2 and TRBJ1-1): GAGVSQSPSNKVTEKGKDVELRCDPISGHTALYWYRQSLGQGLEFLIYFQGNSAPDKSGLPSDRFSAERTGGSVSTLTIQRTQQEDSAVYLCASSSQRGNTEAFFGQGTRLTVV.

The J gene is TRBJ1-1, the V gene TRBV25-1, with D perhaps TRBD1 (5 bases). CDR1 is MGHDK, CDR2 SYGVNS, per germline. This CDR3 region has 14 residues. V lost 5 bases and J lost 6, with 16 bases in between. CDR3 bases: TGTGCCAGCAGTACCCTACCCGTGGGGGCTGAAGCTTTCTTT. Amino acids: CASSTLPVGAEAFF.

The V and J genes are TRBV7-9 and TRBJ2-5; 10 bases align to TRBD1. Germline CDR1 and CDR2: SEHNR and FQNEAQ (reference sequence). The V segment lost 4 bases and the J segment 5 bases; nucleotides outside the gene matches: 7. The CDR3 consists of 15 residues. CDR3 sequence reads: CASSSGQGDFETQYF. In nucleotides, the CDR3 is TGTGCCAGCAGCTCCGGACAGGGGGACTTTGAGACCCAGTACTTC.

The chain carries TRBV7-3 and TRBJ2-1; weak D call: TRBD2 (6 bases). The CDR3 covers 15 residues. CDR1 and CDR2 (germline): SGHTA, FQGTGA. Trimming left V 0 bases short and J 6 bases short, with 12 bases between. The CDR3 here is CASSLTGGGLNEQFF. In nucleotides, the CDR3 is TGTGCCAGCAGCTTAACGGGTGGAGGGCTCAATGAGCAGTTCTTC.

The chain couples TRBV7-6 to TRBJ2-7; a possible D gene is TRBD1 (6 bases). This CDR3 is built from 12 residues. Germline CDR1 reads SGHVS; CDR2 reads FNYEAQ. Between the trimmed V and J ends, which lost 5 bases and 5 bases, there was a span of 10 bases. The CDR3 spells CASSQTGHEQYF. The CDR3 nucleotides read TGTGCCAGCAGCCAAACAGGGCACGAGCAGTACTTC. Together with reference TRBV7-6 and TRBJ2-7, the CDR3 gives the full variable domain: GAGVSQSPRYKVTKRGQDVALRCDPISGHVSLYWYRQALGQGPEFLTYFNYEAQQDKSGLPNDRFSAERPEGSISTLTIQRTEQRDSAMYRCASSQTGHEQYFGPGTRLTVT.

The chain is built from TRBV7-6 and TRBJ1-4, with D hard to call. The CDR3 covers 14 residues. V shed 5 bases and J shed 5 bases, with 12 bases lying between them. Germline loops: CDR1 SGHVS, CDR2 FNYEAQ. DNA for the CDR3: TGTGCCAGCAGCCCCGGCGGGTTGAATGAAAAACTGTTTTTT. Protein: CASSPGGLNEKLFF.

The genes are TRBV7-8 and TRBJ2-7; the D is unclear. Germline V gives CDR1 SGHVS, CDR2 FQNEAQ. V shed 5 bases and J shed 12 bases, with 14 bases lying between them. This CDR3 comprises 11 residues. The CDR3: CASSPGPIRYF. CDR3 sequence (DNA): TGTGCCAGCAGCCCCGGGCCCATTCGGTACTTC. Based on the CDR3 plus reference TRBV7-8 and TRBJ2-7, the full variable domain is GAGVSQSPRYKVAKRGQDVALRCDPISGHVSLFWYQQALGQGPEFLTYFQNEAQLDKSGLPSDRFFAERPEGSVSTLKIQRTQQEDSAVYLCASSPGPIRYFGPGTRLTVT.

V usage is TRBV5-1 and J usage is TRBJ2-7; 10 nucleotides line up with TRBD1. Trimming removed 4 bases from V and 3 bases from J; junction bases left unmatched: 7. Germline CDR1 and CDR2: SGHRS and YFSETQ. The CDR3 covers 15 residues. CDR3 coding DNA: TGCGCCAGCAGCGTCGGACAGGGGGGATTCTACGAGCAGTACTTC. It specifies CASSVGQGGFYEQYF.

This sequence joins TRBV6-1 and TRBJ2-5, with D unresolved. V gave up 6 bases and J gave up 5 bases, with 13 bases separating them. Germline V gives CDR1 MNHNS, CDR2 SASEGT. The length of the CDR3 is 13 residues. This chain's CDR3 is CASSPRVGETQYF. The CDR3 region has the DNA TGTGCCAGCAGCCCTCGGGTGGGGGAGACCCAGTACTTC.